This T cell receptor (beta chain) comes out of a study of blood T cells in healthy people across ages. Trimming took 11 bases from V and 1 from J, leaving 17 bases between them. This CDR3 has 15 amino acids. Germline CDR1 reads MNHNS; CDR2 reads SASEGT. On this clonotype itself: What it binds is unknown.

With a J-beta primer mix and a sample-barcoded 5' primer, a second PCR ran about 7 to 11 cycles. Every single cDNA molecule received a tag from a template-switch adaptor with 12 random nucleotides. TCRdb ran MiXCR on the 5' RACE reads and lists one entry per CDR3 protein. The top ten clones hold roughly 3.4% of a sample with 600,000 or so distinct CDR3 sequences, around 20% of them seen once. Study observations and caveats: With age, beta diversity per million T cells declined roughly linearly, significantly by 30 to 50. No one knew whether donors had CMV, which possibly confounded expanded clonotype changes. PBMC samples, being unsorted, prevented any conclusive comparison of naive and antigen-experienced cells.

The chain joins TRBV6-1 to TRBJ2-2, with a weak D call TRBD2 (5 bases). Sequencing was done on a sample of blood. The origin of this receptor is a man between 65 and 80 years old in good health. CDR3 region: CAVGDPRQNTGELFF. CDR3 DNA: TGTGCCGTGGGAGATCCCCGCCAGAACACCGGGGAGCTGTTTTTT.